The next 11 T cell receptor beta chains were all read from a single sample in a study of blood T cell repertoires in COVID-19. Sequencing was performed with immunoSEQ multiplex PCR; in TCRdb, only in-frame clones are kept and a portion is missing. There are 90,000 to 120,000 clones in the sample; around 91% occur only once, and less than 40% lies in the top ten. Material: peripheral blood. The receptors stem from a woman aged 80 or older with acute or convalescent COVID-19.

The chain couples TRBV19 to TRBJ2-7; 9 bases match TRBD1. CDR1 and CDR2 (germline): LNHDA, SQIVND (reference sequence). Losses at the gene ends were 7 bases for V and 6 bases for J; bases not matched to a gene: 10. The CDR3 runs 14 residues. CDR3 sequence reads: CASTPGQGTSEQYF. The CDR3 DNA reads as TGTGCCAGTACCCCGGGACAGGGTACGTCCGAGCAGTACTTC.

This clone appeared a few times. The rearrangement joins TRBV7-9 to TRBJ1-3; D unresolved. V gave up 0 bases and J gave up 0 bases, with 18 bases separating them. In germline, CDR1 is SEHNR, CDR2 FQNEAQ (reference sequence). The CDR3 totals 19 residues. The CDR3 DNA reads as TGTGCCAGCAGCTTAGCTTCCTATCCGACGGAGACCTCTGGAAACACCATATATTTT. Protein product: CASSLASYPTETSGNTIYF.

The rearrangement uses TRBV11-2 and TRBJ1-1; D is perhaps TRBD1 (6 bases). Germline CDR1 reads SGHAT; CDR2 reads FQNNGV. There are 15 residues in the CDR3. V was pared by 5 bases and J by 4 bases, with 17 bases between. The CDR3 here is CASSRQDSPGTEAFF. The CDR3, as DNA: TGTGCCAGCAGCCGCCAGGACAGTCCGGGCACTGAAGCTTTCTTT.

Only one count was recorded for this clone. This chain uses TRBV5-1 with TRBJ1-4, with TRBD1 identical over 8 bases. CDR3 length: 15 residues. Trimming took 4 bases from V and 6 from J; bases not matched to a gene: 8. Germline lookup yields CDR1 SGHRS and CDR2 YFSETQ. Here the CDR3 DNA reads TGCGCCAGCAGCAACCCACAGGGGGGGCATGAAAAACTGTTTTTT. Its translation: CASSNPQGGHEKLFF.

The genes are TRBV5-5 and TRBJ1-2; 7 bases match TRBD1. Trimming at V came to 1 base and at J to 6 bases, leaving 3 bases not matched to a gene. This CDR3 is built from 13 residues. Germline loops: CDR1 SGHKS, CDR2 YYEKEE (reference sequence). The CDR3 is CASSLLQGNGYTF. Here the CDR3 DNA reads TGTGCCAGCAGCTTGTTACAGGGGAATGGCTACACCTTC.

A remark on this clone: In the same sample, other DNA sequences code for this CDR3. The J gene is TRBJ1-6, the V gene TRBV4-1; 7 nucleotides agree with TRBD1. Per the germline V gene, CDR1 is MGHRA and CDR2 is YSYEKL. The CDR3 contains 15 residues. V was clipped by 0 bases and J by 4 bases; unmatched bases: 0. CDR3 sequence reads: CASSQDRGYNSPLHF. The CDR3 DNA follows: TGCGCCAGCAGCCAAGACAGGGGGTATAATTCACCCCTCCACTTT.

V and J are TRBV5-1 and TRBJ1-2; D gene ambiguous. CDR3 length: 13 residues. Trimming removed 2 bases from V and 1 base from J, with 6 bases in between. CDR1 is SGHRS and CDR2 is YFSETQ in the germline V gene. The CDR3 sequence: CASSFADNYGYTF. CDR3 in DNA: TGCGCCAGCAGCTTCGCGGATAACTATGGCTACACCTTC. The full variable domain, with the rest looked up from reference TRBV5-1 and TRBJ1-2, is KAGVTQTPRYLIKTRGQQVTLSCSPISGHRSVSWYQQTPGQGLQFLFEYFSETQRNKGNFPGRFSGRQFSNSRSEMNVSTLELGDSALYLCASSFADNYGYTFGSGTRLTVV.

The chain recombines TRBV6-2 or TRBV6-3 with TRBJ1-1; D is unclear. Trimming left V 0 bases short and J 3 bases short, with 20 bases between. The CDR3 contains 18 residues. Germline assignment: CDR1 MNHEY and CDR2 SVGEGT. CDR3 region: CASSYSKIRLFVDTEAFF. The CDR3 DNA reads TGTGCCAGCAGTTACTCGAAGATCAGGTTATTTGTGGACACTGAAGCTTTCTTT.

The chain couples TRBV6-6 to TRBJ1-2; D is unclear. This CDR3 has 14 amino acids. V lost 0 bases to trimming and J lost 3 bases, with 8 bases between them. Germline V lookup: CDR1 MNHNY, CDR2 SVGAGI (reference sequence). The CDR3 region is CASSYSIGDYGYTF. In nucleotides, the CDR3 is TGTGCCAGCAGTTACTCGATCGGGGACTATGGCTACACCTTC.

The gene calls are TRBV24-1 and TRBJ2-5, with D perhaps TRBD2 (6 bases). Germline lookup yields CDR1 KGHDR and CDR2 SFDVKD. The CDR3 has 13 amino acids. V gave up 3 bases and J gave up 5 bases, with 9 bases separating them. The CDR3 coding sequence is TGTGCCACCAGTGATGGGGGGAGGGAGACCCAGTACTTC. Protein sequence: CATSDGGRETQYF.

In this sample, this clone turned up once. The rearrangement links TRBV6-6 to TRBJ2-5; 8 nucleotides agree with TRBD2. Unmatched junction bases numbered 10, after V lost 6 bases and J lost 4 bases. This CDR3 region has 15 residues. Looked up from germline, CDR1 is MNHNY and CDR2 is SVGAGI (reference sequence). The CDR3 loop is CASSSSGTSGETQYF. The DNA of the CDR3 is TGTGCCAGCAGCTCATCCGGGACTAGTGGAGAGACCCAGTACTTC.